This is a list of T cell receptor beta chains from one sample in a study of T cell changes during pregnancy in multiple sclerosis. Only in-frame clones appear in the TCRdb table, and some are missing; sequencing was by immunoSEQ multiplex PCR. The sample holds around 29,000 clones, around nine tenths seen once. The sample in question was CD4+ T cells from peripheral blood mononuclear cells, obtained in the first trimester of pregnancy. These receptors were taken from a female donor with multiple sclerosis, enrolled in a pregnancy study. Each CDR3 is given with its conserved first and last residue. The D gene is left open where the match is weak. Size is stated for part of the rows, as once, few or many counts, or as a class when the clone is expanded.

D	size	V	J	CDR3	DNA
TRBD2	-	TRBV29-1	TRBJ2-1	CSLRLAGGNEQFF	TGCAGCTTAAGACTAGCGGGGGGCAATGAGCAGTTCTTC
-	-	TRBV9	TRBJ2-1	CASTRFGVSGSYNEQFF	TGTGCCAGTACACGGTTCGGGGTTTCCGGCTCCTACAATGAGCAGTTCTTC
-	-	TRBV19	TRBJ2-2	CASSVFSGDTGELFF	TGTGCCAGTAGTGTATTCTCCGGGGACACCGGGGAGCTGTTTTTT
-	-	TRBV23-1	TRBJ1-1	CASSQPYLNRERNTEAFF	TGCGCCAGCAGTCAGCCGTACCTCAACCGGGAGCGGAACACTGAAGCTTTCTTT
TRBD1	once	TRBV5-1	TRBJ2-5	CASSLDRGDETQYF	TGCGCCAGCAGCTTGGACAGGGGGGACGAGACCCAGTACTTC
-	-	TRBV5-4	TRBJ2-5	CASSPTGGETQYF	TGTGCCAGCAGCCCGACAGGCGGAGAGACCCAGTACTTC
-	-	TRBV7-8	TRBJ1-4	CASSQTTNEKLFF	TGTGCCAGCAGCCAAACAACTAATGAAAAACTGTTTTTT
-	-	TRBV6-6	TRBJ2-7	CASRSRVSDYEQYF	TGTGCCAGCAGGTCTAGAGTCTCGGACTACGAGCAGTACTTC
-	-	TRBV6-5	TRBJ2-6	CASSGGSGANVLTF	TGTGCCAGCTCCGGGGGCTCTGGGGCCAACGTCCTGACTTTC
-	once	TRBV7-2	TRBJ2-3	CASSLGASERDTQYF	TGTGCCAGCAGCTTGGGGGCCAGCGAAAGAGATACGCAGTATTTT
TRBD1	-	TRBV18	TRBJ1-4	CASSRDSLNEKLFF	TGTGCCAGCTCACGGGACAGCCTTAATGAAAAACTGTTTTTT
-	-	TRBV9	TRBJ1-1	CASSAAGTPRAEAFF	TGTGCCAGCAGCGCAGCCGGGACACCCAGGGCTGAAGCTTTCTTT
-	-	TRBV2	TRBJ2-5	CASRGEQSQRETQYF	TGTGCCAGCAGGGGAGAACAGAGCCAGCGGGAGACCCAGTACTTC
TRBD2	few	TRBV30	TRBJ2-1	CAWSSSGGNEQFF	TGTGCCTGGAGTTCTAGCGGGGGCAATGAGCAGTTCTTC
TRBD2	-	TRBV4-2	TRBJ2-7	CASSLNSGGSYEQYF	TGTGCCAGCAGCCTAAATAGCGGGGGGTCCTACGAGCAGTACTTC
-	-	TRBV5-1	TRBJ2-1	CASSAIQGSYNEQFF	TGCGCCAGCAGCGCTATTCAGGGCTCCTACAATGAGCAGTTCTTC
TRBD2	-	TRBV9	TRBJ2-5	CASSVGTSGGAVGETQYF	TGTGCCAGCAGCGTCGGGACTAGCGGGGGGGCGGTGGGCGAGACCCAGTACTTC
-	-	TRBV7-8	TRBJ1-5	CASSLPSQPQHF	TGTGCCAGCAGCTTACCGAGTCAGCCCCAGCATTTT
TRBD1	once	TRBV7-2	TRBJ1-4	CASSLDPPDRGSIELFF	TGTGCCAGCAGCTTAGACCCGCCGGACAGGGGCTCCATTGAACTGTTTTTT
TRBD1	once	TRBV30	TRBJ2-5	CAWSPDRGAWKTQYF	TGTGCCTGGAGCCCGGACAGGGGAGCATGGAAGACCCAGTACTTC
TRBD1	-	TRBV7-9	TRBJ2-7	CASRPPPRDRDTYEQYF	TGTGCCAGCAGACCTCCCCCCCGGGACAGGGACACCTACGAGCAGTACTTC
TRBD1	-	TRBV2	TRBJ2-1	CASSERTGGYNEQFF	TGTGCCAGCAGTGAGAGGACAGGGGGTTACAATGAGCAGTTCTTC
TRBD1	-	TRBV2	TRBJ1-5	CASRAETGRMDQPQHF	TGTGCCAGCAGGGCGGAGACAGGGCGAATGGATCAGCCCCAGCATTTT
TRBD1	once	TRBV18	TRBJ1-3	CASSPTGGVSGNTIYF	TGTGCCAGCTCCCCGACAGGGGGTGTATCTGGAAACACCATATATTTT
TRBD1	-	TRBV28	TRBJ1-2	CASGGLMTGAEGGYTF	TGTGCCAGCGGGGGGCTGATGACAGGGGCTGAGGGAGGCTACACCTTC
TRBD1	-	TRBV5-1	TRBJ1-1	CASSRDGGQGDAFF	TGCGCCAGCAGCCGGGATGGGGGGCAGGGGGATGCTTTCTTT
-	few	TRBV19	TRBJ1-5	CASSIDHGVRLIPLPQHF	TGTGCCAGTAGTATAGATCACGGGGTCCGGTTAATCCCCCTCCCCCAGCATTTT
-	-	TRBV9	TRBJ2-6	CASSVPPQGGANVLTF	TGTGCCAGCAGCGTACCGCCCCAGGGTGGGGCCAACGTCCTGACTTTC
TRBD1	-	TRBV7-8	TRBJ1-2	CASSSRQGPLTNYGYTF	TGTGCCAGCAGCTCCCGACAGGGGCCCCTTACTAACTATGGCTACACCTTC
-	-	TRBV5-4	TRBJ2-1	CASSTDWSSYNEQFF	TGTGCCAGCAGCACGGACTGGAGCTCCTACAATGAGCAGTTCTTC
TRBD1	once	TRBV5-1	TRBJ1-1	CASRPGTGAPEAFF	TGCGCCAGCAGACCCGGGACAGGGGCCCCTGAAGCTTTCTTT
-	once	TRBV11-2	TRBJ1-5	CASSFTANQPQHF	TGTGCCAGCAGCTTTACTGCAAATCAGCCCCAGCATTTT
TRBD1	-	TRBV28	TRBJ1-2	CASNDRGRDGYTF	TGTGCCAGCAATGACAGGGGGCGAGATGGCTACACCTTC
-	-	TRBV5-4	TRBJ2-5	CAAGSRGRETQYF	TGTGCCGCAGGCTCCAGGGGTCGAGAGACCCAGTACTTC
-	medium-sized	TRBV12-5	TRBJ1-4	CASGLTTEKLFF	TGTGCTAGTGGTTTGACTACCGAAAAACTGTTTTTT
-	-	TRBV18	TRBJ1-1	CASSPIASTEAFF	TGTGCCAGCTCACCAATCGCCAGCACTGAAGCTTTCTTT
-	once	TRBV19	TRBJ1-2	CASSIQAGVGYTF	TGTGCCAGTAGTATACAAGCGGGGGTTGGCTACACCTTC
-	-	TRBV7-8	TRBJ1-5	CASSLVSTVYSNQPQHF	TGTGCCAGCAGCTTAGTATCCACAGTTTATAGCAATCAGCCCCAGCATTTT
-	-	TRBV4-3	TRBJ1-6	CASSQGSQGQGSPLHF	TGCGCCAGCAGCCAAGGGTCTCAGGGACAAGGATCACCCCTCCACTTT
TRBD1	-	TRBV30	TRBJ1-5	CAWSVGTGWSQPQHF	TGTGCCTGGAGTGTCGGGACAGGGTGGAGTCAGCCCCAGCATTTT
-	-	TRBV28	TRBJ2-3	CASTTRLDTQYF	TGTGCCAGCACCACTAGGTTGGATACGCAGTATTTT
TRBD1	once	TRBV18	TRBJ1-1	CASRQGAHTEAFF	TGTGCCAGCCGACAGGGTGCTCACACTGAAGCTTTCTTT
TRBD2	-	TRBV7-3	TRBJ2-2	CASSLAGGPGELFF	TGTGCCAGCAGCTTAGCGGGGGGGCCCGGGGAGCTGTTTTTT
-	-	TRBV5-1	TRBJ2-1	CASSPDSYNEQFF	TGCGCCAGCAGCCCGGACAGCTACAATGAGCAGTTCTTC
TRBD1	medium-sized	TRBV7-3	TRBJ1-1	CASSLTGGDTEAFF	TGTGCCAGCAGCTTAACAGGGGGCGACACTGAAGCTTTCTTT
TRBD1	-	TRBV7-3	TRBJ1-2	CASSFQTGGGYTF	TGTGCCAGCAGCTTCCAAACAGGGGGTGGCTACACCTTC
-	-	TRBV4-2	TRBJ2-7	CASSLGRSAAYEQYF	TGTGCCAGCAGCCTAGGACGGTCAGCGGCCTACGAGCAGTACTTC
TRBD1	-	TRBV19	TRBJ1-5	CATRGRDRNNQPQHF	TGTGCCACCAGAGGCCGGGACAGAAACAATCAGCCCCAGCATTTT
TRBD2	-	TRBV7-6	TRBJ2-7	CASSLSSGDPPGEQYF	TGTGCCAGCAGCTTGTCTAGCGGGGACCCTCCGGGCGAGCAGTACTTC
-	-	TRBV7-3	TRBJ1-3	CASSLTGSAGGTIYF	TGTGCCAGCAGCTTAACGGGGTCGGCCGGGGGCACCATATATTTT
TRBD1	-	TRBV7-2	TRBJ2-1	CASREAGQGTYNEQFF	TGTGCCAGCAGGGAGGCGGGACAGGGAACCTACAATGAGCAGTTCTTC
TRBD1	few	TRBV7-3	TRBJ1-1	CASSLTGSDTEAFF	TGTGCCAGCAGCCTGACAGGGTCGGACACTGAAGCTTTCTTT
TRBD2	-	TRBV27	TRBJ2-7	CASSFLAGSYEQYF	TGTGCCAGCAGTTTCCTAGCGGGGAGCTACGAGCAGTACTTC
TRBD2	-	TRBV9	TRBJ2-1	CASSVGGGSNNEQFF	TGTGCCAGCAGCGTAGGGGGCGGGAGTAACAATGAGCAGTTCTTC
TRBD2	-	TRBV5-8	TRBJ2-5	CASSSGLAGGETQYF	TGTGCCAGCAGCTCGGGACTAGCAGGCGGAGAGACCCAGTACTTC
TRBD1	once	TRBV10-1	TRBJ2-1	CASSDGTGDNEQFF	TGCGCCAGCAGTGATGGGACAGGGGACAATGAGCAGTTCTTC
-	-	TRBV5-5	TRBJ1-1	CASSLVTLLDTEAFF	TGTGCCAGCAGCTTGGTGACCCTCCTAGACACTGAAGCTTTCTTT
-	-	TRBV7-9	TRBJ1-2	CASSLALLDGYTF	TGTGCCAGCAGCCTAGCCTTACTTGATGGCTACACCTTC
-	-	TRBV11-2	TRBJ1-2	CASSLQGHYGYTF	TGTGCCAGCAGCTTACAGGGTCACTATGGCTACACCTTC